These T cell receptor beta chains were read from a single sample in a study of T cells after yellow fever vaccination. A single record per CDR3 protein comes from TCRdb applying MiXCR to the 5' RACE reads. The sample lists more than 95,000 distinct CDR3 sequences, approximately 14% occurring once. Source: CD8+ T cells sorted from PBMCs, taken 5 days after the yellow fever booster vaccination. These receptors were collected from a man aged 18 to 29 who received the YFV17D yellow fever vaccine. Both conserved end residues are part of each CDR3. The D gene is left open where the match is weak. Clone sizes are given selectively: once, few, many, or a class where the clone is expanded.

J gene | V gene | clone size | D gene | CDR3 protein | CDR3 DNA
TRBJ1-1 | TRBV11-2 | . | . | CASRNTNTEAFF | TGTGCCAGCAGGAACACTAACACTGAAGCTTTCTTT
TRBJ2-1 | TRBV6-6 | many | . | CASSYFLLEGSDEQFF | TGTGCCAGCAGTTATTTCCTTCTGGAGGGATCGGATGAGCAGTTCTTC
TRBJ2-2 | TRBV27 | few | . | CASRRQGATGELFF | TGTGCCAGCAGGAGGCAGGGTGCCACCGGGGAGCTGTTTTTT
TRBJ1-5 | TRBV4-1 | . | TRBD1 | CASSQVGQGDQPQHF | TGCGCCAGCAGCCAAGTGGGCCAGGGGGATCAGCCCCAGCATTTT
TRBJ2-5 | TRBV12-3/TRBV12-4 | . | TRBD2 | CASNSRLTSGEETQYF | TGTGCCAGCAATTCCCGGCTGACTAGCGGGGAAGAGACCCAGTACTTC
TRBJ2-3 | TRBV27 | few | TRBD1 | CASSTGGSTDTQYF | TGTGCCAGCAGCACAGGGGGGAGCACAGATACGCAGTATTTT
TRBJ2-7 | TRBV4-3 | few | . | CASSRNQGYSYEQYF | TGCGCCAGCAGCCGTAACCAGGGTTACTCCTACGAGCAGTACTTC
TRBJ2-3 | TRBV4-1 | few | . | CASSQEVAPTDTQYF | TGCGCCAGCAGCCAAGAAGTAGCGCCGACAGATACGCAGTATTTT
TRBJ2-3 | TRBV4-3 | many | . | CASRQKWGLTDTQYF | TGCGCCAGCCGCCAAAAATGGGGTTTGACAGATACGCAGTATTTT
TRBJ2-7 | TRBV5-1 | few | . | CASSPPSAGVYEQYF | TGCGCCAGCAGCCCCCCTTCGGCAGGGGTCTACGAGCAGTACTTC
TRBJ1-2 | TRBV5-6 | few | TRBD1 | CASSLETLGGLGGYTF | TGTGCCAGCAGCTTGGAAACATTAGGGGGCCTCGGTGGCTACACCTTC
TRBJ2-3 | TRBV6-5 | many | . | CASSYLRGTDTQYF | TGTGCCAGCAGTTACCTCAGGGGAACAGATACGCAGTATTTT
TRBJ2-1 | TRBV7-2 | . | TRBD1 | CASSLVAGGYNEQFF | TGTGCCAGCAGCTTAGTGGCAGGGGGATACAATGAGCAGTTCTTC
TRBJ1-6 | TRBV6-5 | few | . | CASSNNQGLRSPLHF | TGTGCCAGCAGTAACAATCAGGGGCTACGATCACCCCTCCACTTT
TRBJ2-1 | TRBV15 | few | TRBD2 | CATSRGGGLAAPNEQFF | TGTGCCACCAGCAGAGGGGGAGGACTAGCGGCTCCTAATGAGCAGTTCTTC
TRBJ1-1 | TRBV29-1 | few | . | CSVVRATEAFF | TGCAGCGTTGTTCGGGCAACTGAAGCTTTCTTT
TRBJ2-7 | TRBV12-3/TRBV12-4 | . | TRBD2 | CASTIPGGYEQYF | TGTGCCAGCACTATCCCGGGGGGGTACGAGCAGTACTTC
TRBJ2-5 | TRBV5-1 | . | . | CASSWNAETQYF | TGCGCCAGCAGCTGGAACGCGGAGACCCAGTACTTC
TRBJ2-5 | TRBV7-9 | . | . | CASSGTMGTQYF | TGTGCCAGCAGTGGGACGATGGGGACCCAGTACTTC
TRBJ2-1 | TRBV3-1 | . | . | CASSLHRAQETQFF | TGTGCCAGCAGCCTACACAGGGCCCAAGAGACCCAGTTCTTC